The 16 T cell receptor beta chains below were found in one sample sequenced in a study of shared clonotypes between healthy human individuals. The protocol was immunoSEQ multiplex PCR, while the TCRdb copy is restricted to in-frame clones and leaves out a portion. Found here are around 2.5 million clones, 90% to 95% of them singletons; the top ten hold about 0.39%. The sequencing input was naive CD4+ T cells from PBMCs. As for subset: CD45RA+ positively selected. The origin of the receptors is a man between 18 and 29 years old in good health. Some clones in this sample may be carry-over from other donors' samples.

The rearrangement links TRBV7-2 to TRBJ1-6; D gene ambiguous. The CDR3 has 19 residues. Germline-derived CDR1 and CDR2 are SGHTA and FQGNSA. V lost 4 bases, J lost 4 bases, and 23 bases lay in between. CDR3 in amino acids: CASSYHGGQLNPYNSPLHF. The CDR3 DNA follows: TGTGCCAGCAGCTATCACGGCGGGCAACTCAACCCTTATAATTCACCCCTCCACTTT.

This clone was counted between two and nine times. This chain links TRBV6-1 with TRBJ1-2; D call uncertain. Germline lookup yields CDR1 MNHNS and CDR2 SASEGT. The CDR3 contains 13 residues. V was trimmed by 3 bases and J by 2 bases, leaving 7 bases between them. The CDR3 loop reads CASSEDGNYGYTF. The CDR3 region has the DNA TGTGCCAGCAGTGAGGACGGAAACTATGGCTACACCTTC.

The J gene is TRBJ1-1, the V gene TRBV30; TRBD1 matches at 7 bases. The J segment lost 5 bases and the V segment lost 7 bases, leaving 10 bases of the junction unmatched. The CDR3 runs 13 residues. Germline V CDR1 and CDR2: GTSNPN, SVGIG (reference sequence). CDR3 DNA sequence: TGTGCCTCCCAGGGGGGGGGAAGGACTGAAGCTTTCTTT. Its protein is CASQGGGRTEAFF.

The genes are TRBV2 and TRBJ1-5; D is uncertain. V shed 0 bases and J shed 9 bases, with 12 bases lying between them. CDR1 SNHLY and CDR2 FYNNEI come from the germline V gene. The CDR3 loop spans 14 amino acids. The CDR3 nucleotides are TGTGCCAGCAGTGAAGCGCTAGGCACCGCGCCCCAGCATTTT. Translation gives CASSEALGTAPQHF.

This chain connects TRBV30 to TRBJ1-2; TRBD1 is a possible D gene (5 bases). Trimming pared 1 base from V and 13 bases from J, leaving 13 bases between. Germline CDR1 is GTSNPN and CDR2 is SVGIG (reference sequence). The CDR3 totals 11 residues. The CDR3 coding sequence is TGTGCCTGGAGTGATGGGGGGAGTTGCACCTTC. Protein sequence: CAWSDGGSCTF.

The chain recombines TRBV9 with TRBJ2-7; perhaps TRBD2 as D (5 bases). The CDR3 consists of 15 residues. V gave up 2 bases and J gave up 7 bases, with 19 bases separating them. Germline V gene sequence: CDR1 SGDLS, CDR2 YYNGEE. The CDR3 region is CASSVLSGISGEQYF. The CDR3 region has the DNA TGTGCCAGCAGCGTTCTTAGTGGGATTTCGGGGGAGCAGTACTTC.

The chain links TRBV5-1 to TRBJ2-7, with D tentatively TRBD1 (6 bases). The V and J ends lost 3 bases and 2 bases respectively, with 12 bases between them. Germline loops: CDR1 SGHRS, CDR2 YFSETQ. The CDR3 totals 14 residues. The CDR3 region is CASSSTGTPYEQYF. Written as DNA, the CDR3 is TGCGCCAGCAGCTCTACCGGGACACCCTACGAGCAGTACTTC.

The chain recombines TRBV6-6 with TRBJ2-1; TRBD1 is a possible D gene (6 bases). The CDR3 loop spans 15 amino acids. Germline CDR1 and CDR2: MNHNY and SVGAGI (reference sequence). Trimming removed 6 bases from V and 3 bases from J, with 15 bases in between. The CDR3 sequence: CASSVQGVGYNEQFF. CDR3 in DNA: TGTGCCAGCAGCGTACAGGGTGTGGGCTACAATGAGCAGTTCTTC.

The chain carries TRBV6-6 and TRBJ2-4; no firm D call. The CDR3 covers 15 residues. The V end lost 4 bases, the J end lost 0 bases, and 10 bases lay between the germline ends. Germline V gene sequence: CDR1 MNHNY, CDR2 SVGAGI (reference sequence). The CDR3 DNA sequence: TGTGCCAGCAGTTCGCCGCCGGGAGCCAAAAACATTCAGTACTTC. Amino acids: CASSSPPGAKNIQYF.

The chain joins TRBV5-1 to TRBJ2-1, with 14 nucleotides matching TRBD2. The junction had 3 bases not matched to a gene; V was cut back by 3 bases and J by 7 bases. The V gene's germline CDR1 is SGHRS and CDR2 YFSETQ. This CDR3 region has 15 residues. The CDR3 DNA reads TGCGCCAGCAGCTCCCGACTAGCGGGAGGGAATGAGCAGTTCTTC. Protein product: CASSSRLAGGNEQFF.

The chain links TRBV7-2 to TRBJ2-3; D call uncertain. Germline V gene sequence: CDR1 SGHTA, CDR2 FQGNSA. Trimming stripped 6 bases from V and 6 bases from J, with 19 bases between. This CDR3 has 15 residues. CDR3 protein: CASRWTTLAVDTQYF. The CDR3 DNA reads TGTGCCAGCAGGTGGACCACCCTCGCAGTTGATACGCAGTATTTT.

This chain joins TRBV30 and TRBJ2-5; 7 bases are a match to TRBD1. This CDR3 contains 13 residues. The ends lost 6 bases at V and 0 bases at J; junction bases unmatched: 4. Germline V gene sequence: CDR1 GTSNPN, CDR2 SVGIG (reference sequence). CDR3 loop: CACWGQYQETQYF. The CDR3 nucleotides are TGTGCCTGTTGGGGACAGTACCAAGAGACCCAGTACTTC.

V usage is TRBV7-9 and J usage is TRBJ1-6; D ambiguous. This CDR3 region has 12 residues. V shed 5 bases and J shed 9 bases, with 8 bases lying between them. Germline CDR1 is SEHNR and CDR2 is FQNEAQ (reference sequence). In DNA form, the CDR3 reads TGTGCCAGCAGCCCTGTCGGTTCACCCCTCCACTTT. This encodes CASSPVGSPLHF. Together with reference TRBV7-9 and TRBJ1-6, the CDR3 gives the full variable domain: DTGVSQNPRHKITKRGQNVTFRCDPISEHNRLYWYRQTLGQGPEFLTYFQNEAQLEKSRLLSDRFSAERPKGSFSTLEIQRTEQGDSAMYLCASSPVGSPLHFGNGTRLTVT.

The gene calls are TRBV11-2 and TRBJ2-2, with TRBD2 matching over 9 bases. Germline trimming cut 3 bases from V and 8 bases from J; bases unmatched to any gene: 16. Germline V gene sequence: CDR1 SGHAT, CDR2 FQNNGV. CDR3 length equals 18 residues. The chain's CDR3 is CASSFPSGGRGFGGELFF. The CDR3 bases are TGTGCCAGCAGCTTCCCCTCCGGCGGGAGGGGGTTTGGGGGGGAGCTGTTTTTT.

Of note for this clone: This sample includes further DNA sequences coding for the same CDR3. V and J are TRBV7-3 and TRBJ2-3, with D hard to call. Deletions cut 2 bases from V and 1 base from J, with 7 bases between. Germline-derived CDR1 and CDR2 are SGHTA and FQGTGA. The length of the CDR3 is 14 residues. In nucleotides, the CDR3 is TGTGCCAGCAGCTTAGGGCAGGGCACAGATACGCAGTATTTT. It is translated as CASSLGQGTDTQYF.

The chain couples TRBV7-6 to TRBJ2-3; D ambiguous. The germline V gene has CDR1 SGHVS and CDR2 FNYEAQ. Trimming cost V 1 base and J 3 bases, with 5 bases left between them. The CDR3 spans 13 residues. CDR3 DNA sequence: TGTGCCAGCAGCTTAGTAGTGACAGATACGCAGTATTTT. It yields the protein CASSLVVTDTQYF.